The subject of this entry is one TCR beta chain. Its antigen is as yet unknown. This sample was taken from a study of cytotoxic CD8 clonotypes in ibrutinib-treated CLL. Deep sequencing aimed at 1 in 200,000 to 1 in 1 million T cells' resolution. Assay used: immunoSEQ multiplex PCR; TCRdb lists only in-frame clones, some missing. The sample has tens of thousands of clones, about two thirds seen once; the top ten hold about 30%. Study-level results: Public clonotypes occurred uncommonly; on treatment, they contracted or remained stable. Upon ibrutinib response clonality rose, and upon progression it fell back toward baseline.

The ends were cut back, 4 bases at V and 4 bases at J, with 22 bases in the middle. The CDR3 has 17 amino acids. The germline gives CDR1 KGHSH, CDR2 LQKENI. TCR beta libraries used about 2 micrograms of genomic DNA from cryopreserved PBMCs. This clonotype was sampled from a human donor with chronic lymphocytic leukemia. Specimen: PBMCs, collected after 24 months of ibrutinib treatment. The chain has TRBV18 and TRBJ1-1, with D perhaps matching TRBD1 (5 bases). The CDR3 protein is CASSLGDSPRKGTEAFF. The CDR3 DNA reads TGTGCCAGCTCACTTGGGGACTCACCCCGAAAGGGCACTGAAGCTTTCTTT.